Presented here are 24 T cell receptor beta chains from one specimen sequenced in a study of T cells in tuberculosis. Profiling relied on immunoSEQ multiplex PCR, and the TCRdb table lists in-frame clones only, not all of them. Of some 30,000 clones detected, just under 95% appear once; the ten largest clones hold about 7.8%. Sequencing input: PBMCs. All receptors derive from a donor aged 10 to 29 with latent tuberculosis or without tuberculosis infection. Some clones in this sample may be carry-over from other donors' samples.

The chain carries TRBV29-1 and TRBJ1-2; 7 positions match TRBD1. Germline CDR1 reads SQVTM; CDR2 reads ANQGSEA. This CDR3 is built from 11 residues. CDR3: CGQTGNDGYTF. In DNA form, the CDR3 reads TGCGGTCAGACAGGGAACGATGGCTACACCTTC.

The V call is TRBV5-6, the J call TRBJ2-3, with D possibly matching TRBD2 (6 bases). CDR1 SGHDT and CDR2 YYEEEE come from the germline V gene. CDR3 size: 16 residues. The V and J ends lost 4 bases and 6 bases respectively, with 21 bases between them. The DNA for the CDR3 is TGTGCCAGCAGCGGGGCGGGGACTTCGGGCGAGGATACGCAGTATTTT. This encodes CASSGAGTSGEDTQYF.

This clone was seen just once. The rearrangement links TRBV6-5 to TRBJ2-7, with TRBD2 as a possible D gene (6 bases). This CDR3 spans 12 amino acids. The germline CDR1 and CDR2 sequences are MNHEY and SVGAGI. The V and J ends lost 5 bases and 6 bases respectively, with 11 bases between them. In nucleotides, the CDR3 is TGTGCCAGCAGTACAGGAGGGTCCGAGCAGTACTTC. This translates into CASSTGGSEQYF.

The count of this clone is one. The chain links TRBV11-2 to TRBJ1-3; D perhaps matches TRBD1 (5 bases). The length of the CDR3 is 14 residues. Germline V gene sequence: CDR1 SGHAT, CDR2 FQNNGV. With 3 bases removed from V and 4 bases from J, the gap between germline ends came to 10 bases. The chain's CDR3 is CASSFASGGNTIYF. The DNA of the CDR3 is TGTGCCAGCAGCTTTGCGTCAGGGGGAAACACCATATATTTT.

This clone was counted only a few times. This chain connects TRBV11-2 to TRBJ2-7, with 8 bases fitting TRBD1. Germline-derived CDR1 and CDR2 are SGHAT and FQNNGV. Losses at the gene ends were 5 bases for V and 0 bases for J; bases not matched to a gene: 3. This CDR3 region has 14 residues. The CDR3 reads CASSVTGGSYEQYF. The CDR3 nucleotides read TGTGCCAGCAGCGTTACAGGGGGCTCCTACGAGCAGTACTTC.

CDR3: CASCKTGGLDTQYF. Here the CDR3 DNA reads TGTGCCAGCTGCAAGACGGGGGGGCTAGATACGCAGTATTTT. V is TRBV9 and J is TRBJ2-3; 8 nucleotides align to TRBD2. The V gene end was trimmed by 7 bases and the J gene end by 5 bases; junction bases not matched to a gene: 9. The CDR3 loop spans 14 amino acids. The V gene's germline CDR1 is SGDLS and CDR2 YYNGEE.

CDR3 loop: CASSEIFRDRDTYEQYF. In DNA form, the CDR3 reads TGTGCCAGCAGTGAAATATTCCGGGACAGGGACACCTACGAGCAGTACTTC. The chain joins TRBV6-1 to TRBJ2-7, with 9 bases aligning to TRBD1. Germline V gene lookup returns CDR1 MNHNS and CDR2 SASEGT. This CDR3 is 17 amino acids long. V shed 2 bases and J 2 bases; nucleotides not matched to a gene: 10.

CDR3 region: CASSLRTGPSQGTEAFF. As DNA, the CDR3 is TGTGCCAGCAGTTTGCGGACCGGGCCCTCACAGGGCACTGAAGCTTTCTTT. The rearrangement joins TRBV28 to TRBJ1-1, with a possible D match to TRBD1 (6 bases). Germline lookup yields CDR1 MDHEN and CDR2 SYDVKM. V gave up 3 bases and J gave up 4 bases, with 21 bases separating them. CDR3 size: 17 residues.

The chain joins TRBV5-1 to TRBJ2-1; 7 bases match TRBD2. The CDR3 runs 16 residues. With 2 bases clipped from V and 1 base from J, the junction kept 6 bases outside the gene matches. CDR1 is SGHRS, CDR2 YFSETQ, per germline. The CDR3 sequence: CASSFDKGGSYNEQFF. In DNA, the CDR3 is TGCGCCAGCAGCTTCGATAAGGGAGGGTCCTACAATGAGCAGTTCTTC.

The rearrangement links TRBV15 to TRBJ2-7; weak D call: TRBD1 (5 bases). V shed 2 bases and J shed 4 bases, with 12 bases lying between them. This CDR3 is 14 amino acids long. CDR1 is LNHNV and CDR2 is YYDKDF in the germline V gene (reference sequence). CDR3: CATSRQTENYEQYF. CDR3 DNA: TGTGCCACCAGCAGACAGACAGAAAATTACGAGCAGTACTTC.

This clone came up once. The rearrangement links TRBV7-8 to TRBJ1-2; D uncertain. V was trimmed by 1 base and J by 0 bases, leaving 12 bases between them. There are 16 residues in the CDR3. Germline CDR1 SGHVS, CDR2 FQNEAQ. The DNA for the CDR3 is TGTGCCAGCAGCTTAGGAAGGCGGTTTACTAACTATGGCTACACCTTC. Its protein is CASSLGRRFTNYGYTF.

J is TRBJ2-1 and V is TRBV19; D possibly corresponds to TRBD2 (5 bases). V lost 6 bases to trimming and J lost 9 bases, with 12 bases between them. CDR1 and CDR2 from the germline V gene are LNHDA and SQIVND (reference sequence). CDR3 length: 12 amino acids. CDR3 coding DNA: TGTGCCAGTAGCCACGGGGTTGGTGAGCAGTTCTTC. Protein product: CASSHGVGEQFF. Based on the CDR3 plus reference TRBV19 and TRBJ2-1, the full variable domain is DGGITQSPKYLFRKEGQNVTLSCEQNLNHDAMYWYRQDPGQGLRLIYYSQIVNDFQKGDIAEGYSVSREKKESFPLTVTSAQKNPTAFYLCASSHGVGEQFFGPGTRLTVL.

This chain connects TRBV10-1 to TRBJ1-2; D might be TRBD1 (6 bases). V was shortened by 6 bases and J by 3 bases, with 11 bases between the two germline ends. Germline assignment: CDR1 WNHNN and CDR2 SYGVQD (reference sequence). This CDR3 has 13 amino acids. In DNA, the CDR3 is TGCGCCAGCAGCGGGGACACCGACTATGGCTACACCTTC. Translation gives CASSGDTDYGYTF.

The gene calls are TRBV2 and TRBJ2-7, with 11 bases matching TRBD2. Losses at the gene ends were 1 base for V and 4 bases for J; bases not matched to a gene: 6. The CDR3 is 16 amino acids. The germline CDR1 and CDR2 sequences are SNHLY and FYNNEI. DNA of the CDR3: TGTGCCAGCAGTGAAGGGCTAGCGGGAGGTGGGTACGAGCAGTACTTC. This translates into CASSEGLAGGGYEQYF.

The chain couples TRBV6-1 to TRBJ2-1; 14 nucleotides align to TRBD2. The CDR3 runs 15 residues. The junction had 3 bases not matched to a gene; V was cut back by 3 bases and J by 8 bases. Germline V lookup: CDR1 MNHNS, CDR2 SASEGT. The chain's CDR3 is CASSDGTSGSHEQFF. CDR3 DNA: TGTGCCAGCAGTGACGGGACTAGCGGGAGCCATGAGCAGTTCTTC.

V usage is TRBV27 and J usage is TRBJ1-6, with 7 bases that match TRBD1. V lost 8 bases and J lost 8; bases outside the gene matches: 6. CDR3 length: 13 amino acids. CDR1 is MNHEY, CDR2 SMNVEV, per germline (reference sequence). For the CDR3, the DNA is TGTGCCAGCTCGTTGGACAGGCATTCACCCCTCCACTTT. As protein: CASSLDRHSPLHF.

This clone was detected a few times. J is TRBJ2-1 and V is TRBV5-1, with a tentative D call TRBD2 (6 bases). Germline lookup yields CDR1 SGHRS and CDR2 YFSETQ. V shed 4 bases and J shed 4 bases, with 12 bases lying between them. This CDR3 has 14 residues. The CDR3 nucleotides read TGCGCCAGCAGCCGTGGTGGGGGGTACAATGAGCAGTTCTTC. This gives the protein CASSRGGGYNEQFF.

This chain connects TRBV2 to TRBJ2-1, with 8 bases lining up with TRBD2. This CDR3 comprises 12 residues. V shed 6 bases, J shed 15 bases, and the junction held 10 bases outside the gene matches. CDR1 SNHLY and CDR2 FYNNEI come from the germline V gene. CDR3 amino acids: CASRESGGRGFF. The CDR3, as DNA: TGTGCCAGCAGGGAAAGCGGGGGCCGGGGGTTCTTC.

About this clone itself: Other nucleotide sequences from this sample produce the same CDR3. CDR3 amino acids: CASSPRGETPYGYTF. The CDR3 nucleotides read TGTGCCAGTAGTCCTCGGGGGGAAACCCCTTATGGCTACACCTTC. The V and J genes are TRBV2 and TRBJ1-2, with D possibly being TRBD1 (5 bases). Germline V gene data show CDR1 as SNHLY and CDR2 as FYNNEI. Trimming shortened V by 9 bases and J by 5 bases, and 22 bases separated the two germline ends. There are 15 residues in the CDR3.

The genes are TRBV9 and TRBJ1-6, with D possibly TRBD1 on 5 matching bases. V dropped 4 bases and J dropped 8 bases, with 16 bases sitting between them. The CDR3 is made up of 15 amino acids. CDR1 is SGDLS, CDR2 YYNGEE, per germline. The CDR3 region is CASSPYRQKDSPLHF. DNA of the CDR3: TGTGCCAGCAGCCCCTACCGACAGAAGGATTCACCCCTCCACTTT.

J is TRBJ2-4 and V is TRBV11-2, with unresolved D. Germline CDR1 SGHAT, CDR2 FQNNGV. V lost 4 bases and J 0 bases, leaving 4 bases between the germline ends. The CDR3 totals 13 residues. The CDR3: CASSSVAKNIQYF. As DNA, the CDR3 is TGTGCCAGCAGCTCGGTAGCCAAAAACATTCAGTACTTC.

This clone was seen a single time. The gene calls are TRBV6-5 and TRBJ1-3; 8 nucleotides match TRBD1. This CDR3 contains 16 residues. Germline values: CDR1 MNHEY, CDR2 SVGAGI. The V gene end was trimmed by 0 bases and the J gene end by 1 base; junction bases not matched to a gene: 2. CDR3 coding DNA: TGTGCCAGCAGTTACTCAGACAGGGGATCTGGAAACACCATATATTTT. Translation: CASSYSDRGSGNTIYF.

This clone was detected a few times. This chain joins TRBV2 and TRBJ2-4, with 8 bases identical to TRBD1. V lost 4 bases to trimming and J lost 6 bases; unmatched junction nucleotides: 8. The CDR3 is made up of 15 amino acids. CDR1 and CDR2 (germline): SNHLY, FYNNEI. The CDR3 DNA sequence: TGTGCCAGCAGTGTATCCCAGGGGGCTGGAAACATTCAGTACTTC. Protein product: CASSVSQGAGNIQYF.

The J gene is TRBJ1-1, the V gene TRBV29-1, with D perhaps TRBD1 (6 bases). Between the trimmed V and J ends, which lost 2 bases and 4 bases, there was a span of 14 bases. This CDR3 is 14 amino acids long. Germline CDR1 is SQVTM and CDR2 is ANQGSEA. CDR3 region: CSVEYSGVRTEAFF. CDR3 sequence (DNA): TGCAGCGTTGAATACTCAGGGGTTCGCACTGAAGCTTTCTTT.